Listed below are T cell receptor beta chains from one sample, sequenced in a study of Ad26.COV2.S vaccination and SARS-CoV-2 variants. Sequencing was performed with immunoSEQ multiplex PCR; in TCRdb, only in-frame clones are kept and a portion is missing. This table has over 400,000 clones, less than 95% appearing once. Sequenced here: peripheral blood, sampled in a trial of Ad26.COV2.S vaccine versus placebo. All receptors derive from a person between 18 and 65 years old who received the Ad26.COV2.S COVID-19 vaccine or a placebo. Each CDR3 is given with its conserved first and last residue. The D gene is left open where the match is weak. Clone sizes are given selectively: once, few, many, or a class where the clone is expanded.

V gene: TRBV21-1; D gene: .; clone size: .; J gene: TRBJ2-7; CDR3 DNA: TGTGCCAGCAGCAAAGGGGGGCAGGGGGAAGAGGAGCAGTACTTC; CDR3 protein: CASSKGGQGEEEQYF
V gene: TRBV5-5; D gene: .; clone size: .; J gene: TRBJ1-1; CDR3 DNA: TGTGCCAGCAGCTCAACCGCTCAGGGATTGAACACTGAAGCTTTCTTT; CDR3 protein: CASSSTAQGLNTEAFF
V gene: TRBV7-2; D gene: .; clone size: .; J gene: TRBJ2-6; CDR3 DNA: TGTGCCAGCAGCTTAGGGAGGGGCCTCAGCTCTGGGGCCAACGTCCTGACTTTC; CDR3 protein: CASSLGRGLSSGANVLTF
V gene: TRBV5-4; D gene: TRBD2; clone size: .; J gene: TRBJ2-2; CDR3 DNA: TGTGCCAGCAGCTTCGGAGGGAGGGCGACGTTCGGGGAGCTGTTTTTT; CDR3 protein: CASSFGGRATFGELFF
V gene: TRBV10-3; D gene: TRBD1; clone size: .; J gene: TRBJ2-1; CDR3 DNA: TGTGCCATCAGGACAGGGGTAGGAAACAATGAGCAGTTCTTC; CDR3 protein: CAIRTGVGNNEQFF
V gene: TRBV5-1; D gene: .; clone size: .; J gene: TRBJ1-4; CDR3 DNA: TGCGCCAGCAGCCAATCGACAGGAGGGAGTGAAAAACTGTTTTTT; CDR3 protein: CASSQSTGGSEKLFF
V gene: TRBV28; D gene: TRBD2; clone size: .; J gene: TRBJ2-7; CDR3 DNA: TGTGCCAGCGCAGCGGGGGGCACCCCCTACGAGCAGTACTTC; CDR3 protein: CASAAGGTPYEQYF
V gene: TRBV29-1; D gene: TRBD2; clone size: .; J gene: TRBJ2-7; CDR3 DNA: TGCAGCGGACTTGGGACTAGCGGTCCCTACGAGCAGTACTTC; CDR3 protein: CSGLGTSGPYEQYF
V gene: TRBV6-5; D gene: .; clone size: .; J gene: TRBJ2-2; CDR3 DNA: TGTGCCAGCAGTTACTCTTCGGACGGGGAGCTGTTTTTT; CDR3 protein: CASSYSSDGELFF
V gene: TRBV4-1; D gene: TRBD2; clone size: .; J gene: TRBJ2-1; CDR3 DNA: TGCGCCAGCAGCCACGCCGGACTAGCGGGAGGTCCTGAGCAGTTCTTC; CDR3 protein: CASSHAGLAGGPEQFF
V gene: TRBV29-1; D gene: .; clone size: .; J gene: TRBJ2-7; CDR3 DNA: TGCAGCGTTGATATGGAGGGGTCCTACGAGCAGTACTTC; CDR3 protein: CSVDMEGSYEQYF
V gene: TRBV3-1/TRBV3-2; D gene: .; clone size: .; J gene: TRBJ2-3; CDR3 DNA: TGTGCCAGCAGCCAAGAGGGGCAACCAGATACGCAGTATTTT; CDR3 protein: CASSQEGQPDTQYF
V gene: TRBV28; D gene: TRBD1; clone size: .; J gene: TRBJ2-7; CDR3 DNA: TGTGCCATTTCGGGACAGGTGCGGGAGCAGTACTTC; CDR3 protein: CAISGQVREQYF
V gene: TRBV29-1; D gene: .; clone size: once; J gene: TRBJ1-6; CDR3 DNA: TGCAGCGTGGCGACGGAGAAGAATTCACCCCTCCACTTT; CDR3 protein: CSVATEKNSPLHF
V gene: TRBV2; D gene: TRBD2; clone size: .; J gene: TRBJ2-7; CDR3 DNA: TGTGCCAGCAGGGCCGCCTTACATAAGGCGGGAGGGCCGGGTGAGCAGTACTTC; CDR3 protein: CASRAALHKAGGPGEQYF
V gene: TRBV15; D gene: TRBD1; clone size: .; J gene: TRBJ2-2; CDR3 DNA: TGTGCCACCAGCACTGACAGGGGGCAGGGCGGGGAGCTGTTTTTT; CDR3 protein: CATSTDRGQGGELFF
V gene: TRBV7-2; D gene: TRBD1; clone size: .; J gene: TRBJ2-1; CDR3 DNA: TGTGCCAGCAGCTTACTGGTGACAGGGGGTGCGAATGAGCAGTTCTTC; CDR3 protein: CASSLLVTGGANEQFF
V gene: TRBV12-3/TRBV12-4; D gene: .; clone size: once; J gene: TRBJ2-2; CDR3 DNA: TGTGCCAGCAGCCACGCGAGCAACGGGGAGCTGTTTTTT; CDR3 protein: CASSHASNGELFF